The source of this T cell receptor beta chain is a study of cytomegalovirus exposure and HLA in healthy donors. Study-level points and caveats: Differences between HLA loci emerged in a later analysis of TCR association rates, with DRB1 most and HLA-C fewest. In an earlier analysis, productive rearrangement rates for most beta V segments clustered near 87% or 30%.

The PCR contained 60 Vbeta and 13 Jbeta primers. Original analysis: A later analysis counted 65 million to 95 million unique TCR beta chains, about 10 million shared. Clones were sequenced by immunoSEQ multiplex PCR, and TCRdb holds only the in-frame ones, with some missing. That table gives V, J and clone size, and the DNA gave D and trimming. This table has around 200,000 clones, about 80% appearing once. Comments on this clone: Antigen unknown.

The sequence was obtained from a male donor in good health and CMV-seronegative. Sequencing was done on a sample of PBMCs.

CDR3 protein: CASTTRGQGSYSNQPQHF. In nucleotides, the CDR3 is TGTGCCAGCACCACTAGGGGACAGGGGAGCTATAGCAATCAGCCCCAGCATTTT. This chain joins TRBV28 and TRBJ1-5; TRBD1 matches 10 bases. The germline gives CDR1 MDHEN, CDR2 SYDVKM. Trimming at V came to 7 bases and at J to 0 bases, leaving 12 bases not matched to a gene. The CDR3 extends over 18 amino acids.